This T cell receptor (beta chain) was observed in a study of OX40 agonist ivuxolimab in advanced cancers. Study background: Six ivuxolimab dose levels, 0.01 to 10 mg/kg, were given intravenously every 2 weeks. Three dose-escalation patients had partial responses: one with hepatocellular carcinoma and two with cutaneous melanoma.

Baseline, cycle 4 day 1, and cycle 7 day 1 were the blood sampling points. Assay used: immunoSEQ multiplex PCR; TCRdb lists only in-frame clones, some missing. The sample carries tens of thousands of clones, 79% recorded once. The CDR3 covers 17 residues. V shed 1 base and J shed 0 bases, with 14 bases lying between them. Germline values: CDR1 SGHTS, CDR2 YDEGEE. This clone has a handful of counts. The origin of this receptor is an adult with an advanced solid tumor such as melanoma, head and neck, liver or kidney cancer. Specimen: CD4+ or CD8+ T cells sorted from blood, collected in a trial of the OX40 agonist ivuxolimab. The genes are TRBV5-8 and TRBJ1-5; D unclear. The CDR3 region is CASSLNPGSYSNQPQHF. In nucleotides, the CDR3 is TGTGCCAGCAGCTTGAATCCGGGAAGTTATAGCAATCAGCCCCAGCATTTT.